This TCR beta chain appears in the sequencing data of a study of CD8+CD57+ T cells in acquired aplastic anemia. Background on the study: Sorted CD4+ and CD8+ cells yielded 3 to 3.5 ug of DNA on average.

This clonotype came up many times. Antigen specificity is unknown. Whole-study findings and limits: Comparison of patients with controls identified 25 to 30 shared CD8+ CDR3 sequences.

From germline, CDR1 is SGHRS and CDR2 YFSETQ. CDR3 size: 14 residues. Trimming took off 0 bases at V and 5 bases at J, with 8 bases between the two ends. CDR3 and TCR beta VDJ profiling relied on genomic DNA as the template. One entry per CDR3 protein, called by TCRdb with MiXCR from the reads. This repertoire shows about 160,000 distinct CDR3 sequences, 35% to 55% found once; its top ten account for approximately 1%. Input material: sorted CD4+, CD8+, or CD8+CD57+ T cells (not recorded which) from PBMCs. The V gene is TRBV5-1, the J gene TRBJ1-4; D is unresolved. This clonotype was sampled from a human donor in good health. The CDR3 loop is CASSLEQINEKLFF. The CDR3 bases are TGCGCCAGCAGCTTGGAGCAGATAAATGAAAAACTGTTTTTT. The entire variable domain, with the rest obtained from reference TRBV5-1 and TRBJ1-4, is as follows: KAGVTQTPRYLIKTRGQQVTLSCSPISGHRSVSWYQQTPGQGLQFLFEYFSETQRNKGNFPGRFSGRQFSNSRSEMNVSTLELGDSALYLCASSLEQINEKLFFGSGTQLSVL.